This T cell receptor beta chain was identified in a study of T cell responses to AZD1222 COVID-19 vaccine. On this clone itself: Its cognate antigen is unknown. Other DNA sequences in the same sample also yield this CDR3.

Sequencing used immunoSEQ multiplex PCR; TCRdb keeps in-frame clones, though not all of them. The table includes roughly 200,000 clones, approximately 90% detected once. V lost 3 bases and J lost 3; bases outside the gene matches: 1. Looked up from germline, CDR1 is SGDLS and CDR2 is YYNGEE. The CDR3 sequence is 14 residues long. Broader study findings: The study reported that nearly half of spike-specific TCRs target unmutated variant regions. Mostly white British, mostly female donors; authors suggested clonal diversity may be underestimated.

The sequencing here drew on peripheral blood, taken 28 days after the second AZD1222 dose. This clonotype was sampled from an adult who received the AZD1222 COVID-19 vaccine. The rearrangement links TRBV9 to TRBJ2-1, with 9 bases aligning to TRBD2. CDR3 amino acids: CASSATSGYNEQFF. In DNA, the CDR3 is TGTGCCAGCAGCGCGACTAGCGGCTACAATGAGCAGTTCTTC. Based on the CDR3 plus reference TRBV9 and TRBJ2-1, the full variable domain is DSGVTQTPKHLITATGQRVTLRCSPRSGDLSVYWYQQSLDQGLQFLIQYYNGEERAKGNILERFSAQQFPDLHSELNLSSLELGDSALYFCASSATSGYNEQFFGPGTRLTVL.